This is a list of T cell receptor beta chains from one sample in a study of blood T cell repertoires in COVID-19. Sequenced by immunoSEQ multiplex PCR; TCRdb stores in-frame clones only, minus some. The repertoire has roughly 140,000 clones, around 85% of them found once; the top ten carry 6.2%. The sequenced material came from PBMCs or T cells enriched from blood (not recorded which). The receptors were gathered from a woman between 35 and 50 years old who had recovered from COVID-19. Both conserved end residues are part of each CDR3.

v_call: TRBV3-1/TRBV3-2; cdr3_aa: CASSSRTSGSPYDIQYF
v_call: TRBV19; cdr3_aa: CASSAGRQGGNTEAFF
v_call: TRBV28; cdr3_aa: CASSSSEGATEAFF
v_call: TRBV27; cdr3_aa: CASSLTGGNEQFF
v_call: TRBV5-6; cdr3_aa: CASSSRRPGATYNEQFF
v_call: TRBV27; cdr3_aa: CASSLEPPNWGGGYGYTF
v_call: TRBV25-1; cdr3_aa: CASSENRGWDGYTF
v_call: TRBV27; cdr3_aa: CASSLVGRMNTEAFF
v_call: TRBV24-1; cdr3_aa: CATSLGSGRSGETQYF
v_call: TRBV5-1; cdr3_aa: CASSPYRDVNSGNTIYF
v_call: TRBV29-1; cdr3_aa: CSEQGVKSEAFF
v_call: TRBV4-1; cdr3_aa: CASSYTITQNEKLFF
v_call: TRBV4-1; cdr3_aa: CASSQDSTGYTEAFF
v_call: TRBV7-9; cdr3_aa: CASSLAQGASPDTQYF
v_call: TRBV5-4; cdr3_aa: CASKQDRSGNTIYF
v_call: TRBV6-2/TRBV6-3; cdr3_aa: CASSIGLGLSTDTQYF
v_call: TRBV19; cdr3_aa: CASSIGTFRSEKLFF
v_call: TRBV27; cdr3_aa: CASNPRGGEKLFF
v_call: TRBV27; cdr3_aa: CASSSQQGTYEQYF
v_call: TRBV3-1/TRBV3-2; cdr3_aa: CASSRRQGLHTDTQYF
v_call: TRBV5-4; cdr3_aa: CASSIRFREDRTIGYTF
v_call: TRBV4-1; cdr3_aa: CASSQDLGRGSYEQYF
v_call: TRBV21-1; cdr3_aa: CASSPQRRGLVISNQPQHF
v_call: TRBV7-9; cdr3_aa: CASSTTGGYGSYEQYF
v_call: TRBV7-9; cdr3_aa: CASSLQRAEAFF
v_call: TRBV9; cdr3_aa: CASSRSGASGANVLTF
v_call: TRBV9; cdr3_aa: CASSVGGWDTQYF
v_call: TRBV18; cdr3_aa: CASSPGLGKETQYF
v_call: TRBV6-5; cdr3_aa: CASSVWANTEAFF
v_call: TRBV5-1; cdr3_aa: CASSYGLAGVPNEQFF
v_call: TRBV2; cdr3_aa: CASSEVKSSYNEQFF
v_call: TRBV5-6; cdr3_aa: CASSPGGGEGYTF
v_call: TRBV28; cdr3_aa: CASRRRGQFHNSPLHF
v_call: TRBV29-1; cdr3_aa: CSVGRSQETQYF
v_call: TRBV27; cdr3_aa: CASSFGRGWGEQYF
v_call: TRBV6-5; cdr3_aa: CASSVGQGGTGELFF
v_call: TRBV7-2; cdr3_aa: CASSLTSDGYNEQFF
v_call: TRBV7-8; cdr3_aa: CASSLRTAEAFF
v_call: TRBV27; cdr3_aa: CASSLLLTGELFF
v_call: TRBV2; cdr3_aa: CASSEEAVTSYGYTF
v_call: TRBV5-8; cdr3_aa: CARGHTEAFF
v_call: TRBV13; cdr3_aa: CASSFGQGDEQYF
v_call: TRBV5-1; cdr3_aa: CASSDGTGWGNEQFF
v_call: TRBV27; cdr3_aa: CASSLVGQSSNEQFF
v_call: TRBV5-1; cdr3_aa: CASSLWRERDTGELFF
v_call: TRBV7-9; cdr3_aa: CASSLGQYTEAFF
v_call: TRBV15; cdr3_aa: CATSSVLAGTTTDTQYF
v_call: TRBV23-1; cdr3_aa: CAPTGCTDGYTF
v_call: TRBV29-1; cdr3_aa: CSVRPGLAGGVTGELFF
v_call: TRBV9; cdr3_aa: CASSTGTSAYEQFF
v_call: TRBV9; cdr3_aa: CASSETGGAVNTEAFF
v_call: TRBV2; cdr3_aa: CASSYVTSGQETQYF
v_call: TRBV11-2; cdr3_aa: CASSLPAGRGEQYF
v_call: TRBV5-1; cdr3_aa: CASSLGDRDHQPQHF
v_call: TRBV20-1; cdr3_aa: CSASRTGANYGYTF
v_call: TRBV29-1; cdr3_aa: CSVPAGVYGYTF
v_call: TRBV19; cdr3_aa: CASSITSGHTDTQYF